Sequencing of this T cell receptor beta chain was carried out in a study of beta chain features in type 1 diabetes. Study in general: No age, gender or cell yield differences were seen between patients and healthy donors. Regarding the study as a whole: Within each of all four CD4+ subsets, Type 1 diabetes patients had TCRB CDR3s that were moderately but significantly shorter.

This clone has a handful of counts. Its antigen remains unidentified. Isolated RNA was reverse transcribed in full, so expressed TCRB transcripts were sequenced. The method was immunoSEQ multiplex PCR; TCRdb's version includes in-frame clones alone and lacks a portion of them. This sample has approximately 120,000 clones, with almost 40% found just once. This CDR3 contains 13 residues. Trimming removed 6 bases at V and 3 bases at J, with 11 bases between. Germline V gene data show CDR1 as KGHSH and CDR2 as LQKENI. The chain uses TRBV18 and TRBJ1-1, with a tentative D call TRBD1 (5 bases). The sequence came from a woman younger than 30 in good health. The sequenced sample was stem cell memory CD4+ T cells from blood. CDR3 in DNA: TGTGCCAGCTCTCTCACAGGTTACACTGAAGCTTTCTTT. It yields the protein CASSLTGYTEAFF.